Presented here are 24 T cell receptor beta chains from one specimen sequenced in a study of blood T cells in healthy people across ages. Next came a second PCR, run for about 6 to 12 cycles, which used a sample-barcoded 5' primer along with a J-beta primer mix. MiXCR was run by TCRdb on the 5' RACE reads, yielding one entry per CDR3 protein. The sample records more than 450,000 distinct CDR3 sequences, about 29% being singletons. These records were also assigned to another study, of T cells of mothers and their children.

Sequencing used blood. These receptors originate from a boy between 2 and 15 years old in good health.

The genes are TRBV20-1 and TRBJ1-4; D call uncertain. From germline, CDR1 is DFQATT and CDR2 SNEGSKA (reference sequence). The CDR3 length is 13 residues. The germline V and J ends were trimmed by 5 bases and 8 bases, with 15 bases remaining between them. The CDR3 region is CSAPAPDVEKLFF. In nucleotides, the CDR3 is TGCAGTGCTCCCGCCCCGGACGTGGAAAAACTGTTTTTT.

This clonotype appeared a few times. This chain uses TRBV12-3 or TRBV12-4 with TRBJ1-1; 8 bases agree with TRBD1. This CDR3 comprises 16 residues. The ends lost 3 bases at V and 2 bases at J; junction bases unmatched: 8. The CDR3 region has the DNA TGTGCCAGCAGTTTCCTACAGGGGGACATAAACACTGAAGCTTTCTTT. Protein: CASSFLQGDINTEAFF.

This clonotype was found a few times. The rearrangement links TRBV7-9 to TRBJ1-6; tentatively, D is TRBD1 (5 bases). CDR3 size: 13 residues. Per the germline V gene, CDR1 is SEHNR and CDR2 is FQNEAQ (reference sequence). V lost 5 bases, J lost 10 bases, and 12 bases lay in between. The CDR3, as DNA: TGTGCCAGCAGCCGGACGGGGGTATCACCCCTCCACTTT. This translates into CASSRTGVSPLHF.

This clonotype appeared a few times. A single base separates this from a much larger clone, so it may be a read error. This chain connects TRBV7-6 to TRBJ2-5, with D perhaps TRBD1 (7 bases). Germline CDR1 is SGHVS and CDR2 is FNYEAQ. The CDR3 is made up of 15 amino acids. DNA for the CDR3: TGTGCCGGCAGCTTAGTCCAGGGGGGACAAGAGACCCAGTACTTC. Its protein product is CAGSLVQGGQETQYF.

This clonotype has just a few counts. The genes are TRBV11-2 and TRBJ2-5, with D unresolved. The CDR3 spans 14 residues. Germline V gives CDR1 SGHAT, CDR2 FQNNGV. V was trimmed by 1 base and J by 5 bases, leaving 11 bases between them. The CDR3 DNA reads TGTGCCAGCAGCTTAGGACCAACCTGGGAGACCCAGTACTTC. Amino acid sequence: CASSLGPTWETQYF.

The genes are TRBV6-6 and TRBJ2-2; D unresolved. The CDR3 runs to 14 residues. V was clipped by 2 bases and J by 4 bases, with 8 bases between them. Looked up from germline, CDR1 is MNHNY and CDR2 is SVGAGI (reference sequence). CDR3 in DNA: TGTGCCAGCAGTTACGATCAGATCACCGGGGAGCTGTTTTTT. Translated: CASSYDQITGELFF.

This clonotype was counted between two and nine times. The CDR3 spells CASSSYSSFSGANVLTF. The CDR3 nucleotides are TGCGCCAGCAGCTCGTACAGTTCCTTCTCTGGGGCCAACGTCCTGACTTTC. The chain employs TRBV5-1 and TRBJ2-6; D ambiguous. Trimming stripped 3 bases from V and 0 bases from J, with 13 bases between. There are 17 residues in the CDR3. Germline V gene lookup returns CDR1 SGHRS and CDR2 YFSETQ.

The chain carries TRBV24-1 and TRBJ1-4; 8 bases fit TRBD1. CDR1 is KGHDR and CDR2 is SFDVKD in the germline V gene. CDR3 length: 14 amino acids. V trimming: 7 bases; J trimming: 0 bases; junction bases outside the gene matches: 0. This chain's CDR3 is CATRDRATNEKLFF. For the CDR3, the DNA is TGTGCCACCAGGGACAGGGCAACTAATGAAAAACTGTTTTTT.

The V gene is TRBV29-1, the J gene TRBJ1-2, with a weak D call TRBD1 (5 bases). Per the germline V gene, CDR1 is SQVTM and CDR2 is ANQGSEA. V lost 5 bases, J lost 1 base, and 11 bases lay in between. The CDR3 contains 13 residues. The CDR3 reads CSVTGGVNYGYTF. In DNA form, the CDR3 reads TGCAGCGTTACGGGGGGTGTTAACTATGGCTACACCTTC. The full variable domain, in which reference TRBV29-1 and TRBJ1-2 provide the parts outside the CDR3, is SAVISQKPSRDICQRGTSLTIQCQVDSQVTMMFWYRQQPGQSLTLIATANQGSEATYESGFVIDKFPISRPNLTFSTLTVSNMSPEDSSIYLCSVTGGVNYGYTFGSGTRLTVV.

V and J are TRBV10-3 and TRBJ2-3; 13 nucleotides agree with TRBD2. V lost 6 bases to trimming and J lost 9 bases; unmatched junction nucleotides: 6. CDR1 is ENHRY, CDR2 SYGVKD, per germline. The CDR3 is 14 residues long. The CDR3 bases are TGTGCCATCAGGGGGACTAGCGGGGAGGAGACGCAGTATTTT. Amino acids: CAIRGTSGEETQYF.

This clonotype was observed a handful of times. The chain has TRBV7-2 and TRBJ2-7, with TRBD2 identical over 10 bases. The CDR3 length is 15 residues. Germline CDR1 is SGHTA and CDR2 is FQGNSA. The V gene end was trimmed by 5 bases and the J gene end by 3 bases; junction bases not matched to a gene: 7. The CDR3 loop is CASSIWTSGDYEQYF. For the CDR3, the DNA is TGTGCCAGCAGCATTTGGACTAGCGGAGACTACGAGCAGTACTTC.

In its sample, this clonotype was seen a few times. This sequence joins TRBV7-6 and TRBJ2-5, with 8 bases lining up with TRBD2. Per germline, CDR1 SGHVS and CDR2 FNYEAQ. This CDR3 contains 16 residues. V shed 1 base, J shed 5 bases, and the junction held 9 bases outside the gene matches. The CDR3: CASSLGVAGGQETQYF. CDR3 sequence (DNA): TGTGCCAGCAGCTTAGGTGTGGCGGGAGGCCAGGAGACCCAGTACTTC.

This clonotype was recorded at least ten times. V and J are TRBV10-1 and TRBJ2-5; possible D gene TRBD2, 5 bases. Trimming removed 2 bases at V and 2 bases at J, with 9 bases between. This CDR3 spans 14 amino acids. CDR1 is WNHNN, CDR2 SYGVQD, per germline (reference sequence). The chain's CDR3 is CASSEDRGQETQYF. The CDR3 nucleotides are TGCGCCAGCAGTGAGGATCGGGGTCAAGAGACCCAGTACTTC.

V gene TRBV7-2 combines with J gene TRBJ2-5; unclear D gene. From germline, CDR1 is SGHTA and CDR2 FQGNSA. V dropped 1 base and J dropped 2 bases, with 14 bases sitting between them. The CDR3 consists of 16 residues. CDR3 loop: CASSLGFSVYQETQYF. The CDR3 DNA sequence: TGTGCCAGCAGCTTAGGGTTTAGTGTCTATCAAGAGACCCAGTACTTC.

The rearrangement links TRBV24-1 to TRBJ2-1; 9 nucleotides line up with TRBD2. CDR1 KGHDR and CDR2 SFDVKD come from the germline V gene. The CDR3 runs 16 residues. V shed 3 bases and J 7 bases; nucleotides not matched to a gene: 9. The CDR3 protein is CATSDNSGRDENEQFF. DNA for the CDR3: TGTGCCACCAGTGATAATAGCGGGAGAGATGAAAATGAGCAGTTCTTC.

This clonotype occurred a few times. The CDR3 sequence is CASREQGNTEAFF. The CDR3 DNA sequence: TGCGCCAGCAGGGAACAGGGGAACACTGAAGCTTTCTTT. The J gene is TRBJ1-1, the V gene TRBV5-1, with D possibly TRBD1 on 6 matching bases. V was clipped by 5 bases and J by 1 base, with 9 bases between them. This CDR3 has 13 amino acids. CDR1 and CDR2 from the germline V gene are SGHRS and YFSETQ.

The chain has TRBV6-1 and TRBJ1-4; TRBD1 agrees at 8 bases. Per germline, CDR1 MNHNS and CDR2 SASEGT. CDR3 length: 14 amino acids. V dropped 5 bases and J dropped 4; count of bases not matched to a gene: 3. In nucleotides, the CDR3 is TGTGCCAGCAGTCAGGACAGGGTTAATGAAAAACTGTTTTTT. Amino acid sequence: CASSQDRVNEKLFF.

This clonotype occurred a few times. The chain couples TRBV5-5 to TRBJ2-5, with a tentative D call TRBD2 (6 bases). Trimming removed 4 bases from V and 2 bases from J, with 15 bases in between. The germline V gene has CDR1 SGHKS and CDR2 YYEKEE (reference sequence). This CDR3 spans 15 amino acids. CDR3 region: CASSPEWGVQETQYF. The CDR3 DNA is TGTGCCAGCAGCCCGGAATGGGGGGTTCAAGAGACCCAGTACTTC.

The V call is TRBV2, the J call TRBJ2-5; D is tentatively TRBD1 or TRBD2 (5 bases each). Germline V lookup: CDR1 SNHLY, CDR2 FYNNEI. V lost 4 bases, J lost 0 bases, and 9 bases lay in between. The CDR3 runs to 14 residues. In DNA form, the CDR3 reads TGTGCCAGCAGTGGCCCGGGACACCAAGAGACCCAGTACTTC. This translates into CASSGPGHQETQYF.

This clonotype appeared many times. The chain joins TRBV27 to TRBJ2-3, with 9 nucleotides matching TRBD2. Unmatched junction bases numbered 12, after V lost 5 bases and J lost 3 bases. This CDR3 spans 17 amino acids. The germline CDR1 and CDR2 sequences are MNHEY and SMNVEV (reference sequence). CDR3 sequence (DNA): TGTGCCAGCAGTCTTACCCCCCTAGCGGGAAAAACAGATACGCAGTATTTT. As protein: CASSLTPLAGKTDTQYF.

In this sample, this clonotype turned up a few times. The chain combines TRBV29-1 with TRBJ2-5; D possibly matches TRBD1 or TRBD2 (5 bases each). There are 13 residues in the CDR3. Germline V gives CDR1 SQVTM, CDR2 ANQGSEA. Between the trimmed V and J ends, which lost 4 bases and 1 base, there was a span of 10 bases. CDR3 coding DNA: TGCAGCGTTGTATCGGGGCCCCAAGAGACCCAGTACTTC. Residues: CSVVSGPQETQYF. Drawing the rest from reference TRBV29-1 and TRBJ2-5, the complete variable domain is SAVISQKPSRDICQRGTSLTIQCQVDSQVTMMFWYRQQPGQSLTLIATANQGSEATYESGFVIDKFPISRPNLTFSTLTVSNMSPEDSSIYLCSVVSGPQETQYFGPGTRLLVL.

The chain has TRBV12-3 or TRBV12-4 and TRBJ2-5, with a tentative D call TRBD1 (6 bases). TRBJ2-4 matches the DNA end more closely, so the J call is doubtful. This CDR3 is built from 14 residues. The CDR3 DNA is TGTGCCAGCACCCCGGACAGAGCCAAAAACATTCAGTACTTC. Translation gives CASTPDRAKNIQYF.

This chain connects TRBV20-1 to TRBJ2-7; 7 bases are shared with TRBD1. With 0 bases clipped from V and 3 bases from J, the junction kept 8 bases outside the gene matches. This CDR3 is 15 amino acids long. CDR1 is DFQATT, CDR2 SNEGSKA, per germline (reference sequence). CDR3 nucleotides: TGCAGTGCTAGAGATTACAGGGGCCAATACTACGAGCAGTACTTC. Amino acids: CSARDYRGQYYEQYF.

The rearrangement joins TRBV7-2 to TRBJ2-7; TRBD2 might be the D (7 bases). CDR3 length equals 15 residues. V was cut by 7 bases and J by 2 bases, with 18 bases left in between. The V gene's germline CDR1 is SGHTA and CDR2 FQGNSA. The CDR3 here is CASTYGRGAAYEQYF. The CDR3, as DNA: TGTGCCAGCACCTACGGACGGGGGGCTGCCTACGAGCAGTACTTC.